The 14 T cell receptor beta chains below were found in one sample sequenced in a study of blood T cell repertoires in COVID-19. Produced via immunoSEQ multiplex PCR; TCRdb's table is partial and in-frame only. The sample lists 150,000 to 200,000 clones, 84% occurring once. Sequencing used peripheral blood. These receptors all come from a woman in her seventies with COVID-19, enrolled during active disease.

The V gene is TRBV19, the J gene TRBJ2-3, with D possibly matching TRBD2 (6 bases). V lost 3 bases and J 3 bases, leaving 13 bases between the germline ends. The V gene's germline CDR1 is LNHDA and CDR2 SQIVND (reference sequence). This CDR3 spans 15 amino acids. CDR3 in DNA: TGTGCCAGTAGTATTTCGGCAGGGAGGACAGATACGCAGTATTTT. Encoded protein: CASSISAGRTDTQYF.

This chain connects TRBV3-1 (or the pseudogene TRBV3-2) to TRBJ2-1, with 7 bases that match TRBD2. J lost 7 bases, V lost 1 base, and 10 bases had no gene match. This CDR3 comprises 16 residues. Germline assignment: CDR1 LGHDT and CDR2 YNNKEL (reference sequence). The CDR3 region has the DNA TGTGCCAGCAGCCAAGGGGGCGGGAGCGTACGGAATGAGCAGTTCTTC. This translates into CASSQGGGSVRNEQFF.

The chain joins TRBV27 to TRBJ1-4; D gene unclear. The CDR3 contains 14 residues. CDR1 and CDR2 (germline): MNHEY, SMNVEV (reference sequence). V was shortened by 7 bases and J by 7 bases, with 16 bases between the two germline ends. The CDR3 loop is CASTPPPSGEKLFF. The DNA for the CDR3 is TGTGCCAGCACCCCACCCCCTTCGGGTGAAAAACTGTTTTTT.

The gene calls are TRBV6-1 and TRBJ2-5, with a weak D call TRBD2 (6 bases). The CDR3 loop spans 15 amino acids. V lost 2 bases and J 7 bases, leaving 17 bases between the germline ends. Germline V lookup: CDR1 MNHNS, CDR2 SASEGT. The CDR3 reads CASSESGGTTRTQYF. The CDR3 nucleotides read TGTGCCAGCAGTGAAAGTGGGGGGACCACCCGGACCCAGTACTTC.

For the CDR3, the DNA is TGTGCCAGCCGAATTAAAACAGGGGCCCAGCAGCCCCAGCATTTT. Encoded protein: CASRIKTGAQQPQHF. The chain employs TRBV28 and TRBJ1-5, with TRBD1 matching 7 bases. The CDR3 length is 15 residues. V lost 8 bases and J lost 7; bases outside the gene matches: 14. From germline, CDR1 is MDHEN and CDR2 SYDVKM.

The J gene is TRBJ1-5, the V gene TRBV19; 8 nucleotides match TRBD1. This CDR3 has 16 amino acids. Germline V gives CDR1 LNHDA, CDR2 SQIVND (reference sequence). V lost 9 bases and J lost 4; bases outside the gene matches: 14. CDR3 coding DNA: TGTGCCAGCAAAACAACCCCAGGGGGCTCGAATCAGCCCCAGCATTTT. Its protein product is CASKTTPGGSNQPQHF.

The genes are TRBV3-1 (or the pseudogene TRBV3-2) and TRBJ1-5; D possibly corresponds to TRBD1 (6 bases). Trimming shortened V by 4 bases and J by 4 bases, and 14 bases separated the two germline ends. The germline V gene has CDR1 LGHDT and CDR2 YNNKEL (reference sequence). This CDR3 region has 15 residues. As DNA, the CDR3 is TGTGCCAGCAGCCGGACGACAGGCTATAATCAGCCCCAGCATTTT. Its protein is CASSRTTGYNQPQHF.

The chain uses TRBV7-2 and TRBJ2-7, with 7 nucleotides matching TRBD2. The germline V gene encodes CDR1 SGHTA and CDR2 FQGNSA. The CDR3 extends over 15 amino acids. V shed 1 base, J shed 2 bases, and the junction held 5 bases outside the gene matches. CDR3 sequence (DNA): TGTGCCAGCAGCTTAGGGCTAGCGGAGCCCTACGAGCAGTACTTC. It is translated as CASSLGLAEPYEQYF.

This clone was seen once. The conserved phenylalanine or tryptophan is not found at the CDR3 terminus, so this likely reflects a read error. The DNA is omitted, as the CDR3 cannot be located on it reliably, and the CDR3 follows TCRdb's listing. The chain joins TRBV5-8 to TRBJ1-2; the table's D call TRBD1 went unverified against the DNA. Germline CDR1 reads SGHTS; CDR2 reads YDEGEE. The length of the CDR3 is 16 amino acids, counting both ends. This CDR3 reads CASSSARNTGTGLGKG.

The gene calls are TRBV6-5 and TRBJ1-1, with 7 bases lining up with TRBD1. The CDR3 is 13 amino acids. Trimming removed 8 bases from V and 1 base from J; junction bases left unmatched: 4. Per germline, CDR1 MNHEY and CDR2 SVGAGI. The CDR3 sequence is CASLRTGNTEAFF. The CDR3 DNA is TGTGCCAGCCTCCGGACAGGGAACACTGAAGCTTTCTTT.

As DNA, the CDR3 is TGTGCCAGCAGTCTCGGACTAGCGGGAGGGTACGAGCAGTACTTC. Its translation: CASSLGLAGGYEQYF. The gene calls are TRBV6-5 and TRBJ2-7, with TRBD2 identical over 15 bases. V was pared by 5 bases and J by 4 bases, with 3 bases of the junction left unmatched. The CDR3 covers 15 residues. Germline CDR1 MNHEY, CDR2 SVGAGI.

The chain combines TRBV27 with TRBJ1-1; TRBD1 aligns across 9 bases. V shed 3 bases and J 4 bases; nucleotides not matched to a gene: 9. This CDR3 spans 16 amino acids. The germline gives CDR1 MNHEY, CDR2 SMNVEV (reference sequence). CDR3 coding DNA: TGTGCCAGCAGTTTGGATAAGCCGACAGGGGGCACTGAAGCTTTCTTT. Its protein is CASSLDKPTGGTEAFF.

The chain employs TRBV27 and TRBJ1-1, with 7 bases aligning to TRBD1. Per germline, CDR1 MNHEY and CDR2 SMNVEV (reference sequence). This CDR3 is built from 14 residues. V dropped 6 bases and J dropped 5; count of bases not matched to a gene: 9. CDR3 protein: CASRTQGVGTEAFF. DNA for the CDR3: TGTGCCAGCAGGACGCAGGGGGTGGGGACTGAAGCTTTCTTT.

The chain couples TRBV6-5 to TRBJ2-4; the D gene is possibly TRBD1 (6 bases). Trimming removed 6 bases from V and 6 bases from J, with 9 bases in between. CDR1 is MNHEY, CDR2 SVGAGI, per germline. The length of the CDR3 is 12 residues. This chain's CDR3 is CASRLGGNIQYF. CDR3 DNA: TGTGCCAGCAGACTAGGGGGAAACATTCAGTACTTC.